This TCR beta chain was recovered during a study of vaccination effects on CD4 cells after COVID-19. This clone showed up just once. Its antigen is still unknown. ViraFEST used viral peptide pools to expand antigen-specific CD4+ T cells before sequencing. When about ten days of culture had elapsed, CD4+ T cells were isolated. BNT162b2 vaccine or mRNA-1273 vaccine was given to participants in two doses. Each vaccine recipient was nucleocapsid antibody negative and had no prior SARS-CoV-2 infection. Supplemented with about 9.9 IU/ml IL-2 and roughly 10 ug/ml peptides, approximately 2 million PBMC per well were kept in culture. At days 3 and 7, half of the medium was exchanged for IL-2 medium. Profiled with immunoSEQ multiplex PCR; TCRdb holds only in-frame clones, not every one. This repertoire shows tens of thousands of clones, 75% to 85% found once; its top ten account for 1% to 1.5%. Trimming took off 0 bases at V and 5 bases at J, with 11 bases between the two ends. CDR3 length equals 15 residues. Germline CDR1 is MNHEY and CDR2 is SVGAGI.

Sample: CD4+ T cells from PBMCs cultured with HCoV-229E spike peptides, taken after COVID-19 vaccination. The TCR was taken from a human donor who received a COVID-19 vaccine. The rearrangement joins TRBV6-5 to TRBJ2-1; D perhaps matches TRBD2 (6 bases). The CDR3 DNA reads TGTGCCAGCAGTTACTCGAGGACTACCCACAATGAGCAGTTCTTC. Encoded protein: CASSYSRTTHNEQFF.